This T cell receptor (beta chain) comes out of a study of blood T cells in healthy people across ages. This clonotype was seen a few times. Its cognate antigen is unknown. A sample-barcoded 5' primer and a J-beta primer mix were used in a second PCR of about 7 to 12 cycles. Using its own MiXCR run on the 5' RACE reads, TCRdb lists one record per CDR3 protein. The sample has 1 million or so distinct CDR3 sequences; less than 50% are singletons. Findings and caveats of the study: Long-lived and aged donors differed, with more naive CD4+ cells and higher diversity in the long-lived.

The germline gives CDR1 SGHKS, CDR2 YYEKEE (reference sequence). V was pared by 0 bases and J by 7 bases, with 14 bases between. The CDR3 runs to 14 residues. This chain joins TRBV5-5 and TRBJ2-7; no definite D call. This TCR was recovered from a woman between 55 and 75 years old in good health. The sequenced material came from blood. This chain's CDR3 is CASSLENLSVEQYF. The CDR3 bases are TGTGCCAGCAGCTTGGAGAATTTGTCGGTTGAGCAGTACTTC.